This is a list of T cell receptor beta chains from one sample in a study of shared clonotypes between healthy human individuals. Method: immunoSEQ multiplex PCR; TCRdb's copy keeps in-frame clones and lacks some. The sample has approximately 1.9 million clones, about 94% seen once. The sample consisted of naive CD8+ T cells from PBMCs. The receptor source for this set is a man between 18 and 35 years old in good health. Some clones in this sample may be carry-over from other donors' samples. CDR3s include the opening cysteine and the closing phenylalanine or tryptophan. D genes are given only for firm matches. Rows may omit the clone size; those that give it use once, few, many or a size class.

cdr3_length	j_call	clone_size	v_call	d_call	cdr3_nt	cdr3_aa
14	TRBJ2-7	once	TRBV28	-	TGTGCCAGCAAGTGGGTGAGAGACCGAAACGAGCAGTACTTC	CASKWVRDRNEQYF
15	TRBJ2-1	-	TRBV19	-	TGTGCCAGTAGTACAACGGGGACCCTTAATGATGAGCAGTTCTTC	CASSTTGTLNDEQFF
13	TRBJ2-7	-	TRBV9	-	TGTGCCAGCAGCGTCGAAGGACGGGGCGAGCAGTACTTC	CASSVEGRGEQYF
15	TRBJ2-1	-	TRBV7-9	-	TGTGCCAGCAGCCACCGGGACCGGGCACCGGATGAGCAGTTCTTC	CASSHRDRAPDEQFF
14	TRBJ2-7	-	TRBV28	-	TGTGCCAGCAGTTCCGGACTGGGCTCCTACGAGCAGTACTTC	CASSSGLGSYEQYF
11	TRBJ2-1	once	TRBV28	TRBD1	TGTGCCAGCAGCCCAGGGGGTGAGCAGTTCTTC	CASSPGGEQFF
16	TRBJ2-5	once	TRBV19	TRBD1	TGTGCCAGTAGTACGTACGGGACAGGGGACAGAGAGACCCAGTACTTC	CASSTYGTGDRETQYF
15	TRBJ2-3	-	TRBV29-1	TRBD2	TGCAGCGTTGAACCGACTAGCGGGAGGGGGGATACGCAGTATTTT	CSVEPTSGRGDTQYF
17	TRBJ2-1	few	TRBV9	TRBD2	TGTGCCAGCAGCGGCCCCCAAGTAGCGGGAGTACCCCCGGAGCAGTTCTTC	CASSGPQVAGVPPEQFF
15	TRBJ1-5	-	TRBV7-8	TRBD1	TGTGCCAGCAGCTTCGGGACAGCAAGCAATCAGCCCCAGCATTTT	CASSFGTASNQPQHF
13	TRBJ2-1	-	TRBV6-6	-	TGTGCCAGCAGTTACTCGGAAGGCAATGAGCAGTTCTTC	CASSYSEGNEQFF
13	TRBJ2-3	-	TRBV27	-	TGTGCCAGCATCGGGACTGACACAGATACGCAGTATTTT	CASIGTDTDTQYF
13	TRBJ2-7	-	TRBV30	-	TGTGCCTGGAGTGTTTGGGATGGGGGCGAGCAGTACTTC	CAWSVWDGGEQYF
16	TRBJ1-5	-	TRBV2	-	TGTGCCAGCAGTGAGTCCGGGACACTGCTCCAACAGCCCCAGCATTTT	CASSESGTLLQQPQHF
15	TRBJ2-7	-	TRBV19	-	TGTGCCAGTTCCGTAGGGACCATCACCTCCTACGAGCAGTACTTC	CASSVGTITSYEQYF
13	TRBJ2-2	-	TRBV28	TRBD2	TGTGCCAGCAGTTTGGGGGGGTTCGGGGAGCTGTTTTTT	CASSLGGFGELFF
16	TRBJ2-5	-	TRBV4-3	-	TGCGCCAGCAGCCGCCTTTTGGGGGTTCTTTCAGAGACCCAGTACTTC	CASSRLLGVLSETQYF
15	TRBJ1-4	-	TRBV6-5	TRBD1	TGTGCCAGCAGCTCCAACAGGGGGCTGAGTGAAAAACTGTTTTTT	CASSSNRGLSEKLFF
13	TRBJ2-2	once	TRBV6-1	-	TGTGCCAGCCCCAGACAGCGCACCGGGGAGCTGTTTTTT	CASPRQRTGELFF
18	TRBJ2-6	-	TRBV28	-	TGTGCCAGCAGTACGGACACTAACCTTCCTCTAAGGTCCAACGTCCTGACTTTC	CASSTDTNLPLRSNVLTF
18	TRBJ2-7	-	TRBV28	TRBD2	TGTGCCAGCCGCCGAAAACGCAACCTAGCGGGAGAAGGCTACGAGCAGTACTTC	CASRRKRNLAGEGYEQYF
13	TRBJ2-2	-	TRBV7-9	-	TGTGCCAGCAGTCCAGGGGAAACCGGGGAGCTGTTTTTT	CASSPGETGELFF
15	TRBJ2-7	-	TRBV7-9	TRBD1	TGTGCCAGCAGCCTGGAGTGGGACAGGACGGTTGAGCAGTACTTC	CASSLEWDRTVEQYF
14	TRBJ2-7	-	TRBV28	-	TGTGCCAGCAGTTTCTCTATGTTTACCTACGAGCAGTACTTC	CASSFSMFTYEQYF
16	TRBJ2-3	-	TRBV27	TRBD2	TGTGCCAGCAGTTTAATCCTCGCGCGGGGGGTGGATACGCAGTATTTT	CASSLILARGVDTQYF
18	TRBJ2-1	-	TRBV9	-	TGTGCCAGCAGCGTACCGGCAAAAGCGGAGCTCTCCTACAATGAGCAGTTCTTC	CASSVPAKAELSYNEQFF
14	TRBJ2-7	-	TRBV28	-	TGTGCCAGCCGTGTTTGGACGAGCTCCTACGAGCAGTACTTC	CASRVWTSSYEQYF
13	TRBJ2-6	-	TRBV29-1	TRBD1	TGCAGCGTACAGGGGGCTGGGGCCAACGTCCTGACTTTC	CSVQGAGANVLTF
12	TRBJ1-1	once	TRBV2	-	TGTGCCAGCAGTGACAGGGTCCCTGAAGCTTTCTTT	CASSDRVPEAFF
15	TRBJ2-1	-	TRBV7-9	TRBD2	TGTGCCAGCAGCTTATGGACTAGCGAGAACAATGAGCAGTTCTTC	CASSLWTSENNEQFF
12	TRBJ2-2	-	TRBV5-1	-	TGCGCCAGCACTAGTTTCACCGGGGAGCTGTTTTTT	CASTSFTGELFF
13	TRBJ2-3	-	TRBV6-5	-	TGTGCCAGCAGTTACTCAATTTCAGATACGCAGTATTTT	CASSYSISDTQYF
14	TRBJ2-5	-	TRBV5-8	-	TGTGCCAGCAGCTTGTACAGCGGGCAAGAGACCCAGTACTTC	CASSLYSGQETQYF
15	TRBJ2-7	-	TRBV6-5	-	TGTGCCAGCAGTTACGGGACATGGGGCTCCTACGAGCAGTACTTC	CASSYGTWGSYEQYF
15	TRBJ2-3	-	TRBV28	-	TGTGCCAGCAGCGGACGTTTGGGGTCGGCTGGTACGCAGTATTTT	CASSGRLGSAGTQYF
14	TRBJ1-4	-	TRBV5-6	TRBD1	TGTGCCAGCAGCCCGGGACAGGGGAGTGAAAAACTGTTTTTT	CASSPGQGSEKLFF
16	TRBJ2-4	-	TRBV7-9	TRBD1	TGTGCCAGCAGCTTGGGACAGTCTGTAGCCAAAAACATTCAGTACTTC	CASSLGQSVAKNIQYF
15	TRBJ1-5	-	TRBV7-2	-	TGTGCCAGCAGCTTATCATTATCGGGTGCTCAGCCCCAGCATTTT	CASSLSLSGAQPQHF
15	TRBJ1-2	-	TRBV27	-	TGTGCCAGCAGTTTATACAGTAATCTCGCATCGGGCTACACCTTC	CASSLYSNLASGYTF